Listed here are 21 T cell receptor beta chains from one sample, sequenced in a study of blood T cell repertoires in COVID-19. Profiled with immunoSEQ multiplex PCR; TCRdb holds only in-frame clones, not every one. The sample yields around 140,000 clones, roughly 78% seen once. Source material: peripheral blood. These receptors all come from a human donor with acute or convalescent COVID-19. The donor label of this sample is uncertain.

This chain uses TRBV7-2 with TRBJ2-3, with D unclear. From germline, CDR1 is SGHTA and CDR2 FQGNSA. The CDR3 extends over 12 amino acids. The V end lost 5 bases, the J end lost 6 bases, and 9 bases lay between the germline ends. CDR3 coding DNA: TGTGCCAGCAGCCTATTCGGGGATACGCAGTATTTT. Protein product: CASSLFGDTQYF.

The chain couples TRBV3-1 (or the pseudogene TRBV3-2) to TRBJ2-5; TRBD2 aligns across 12 bases. The J segment lost 3 bases and the V segment lost 1 base, leaving 9 bases of the junction unmatched. The CDR3 has 18 amino acids. The germline V gene has CDR1 LGHDT and CDR2 YNNKEL (reference sequence). Here the CDR3 reads CASSQGTSGVGREETQYF. The DNA of the CDR3 is TGTGCCAGCAGCCAAGGGACTAGCGGGGTGGGGAGGGAAGAGACCCAGTACTTC.

CDR3 sequence: CASSYGGQYGYTF. In DNA, the CDR3 is TGTGCCAGCAGTTACGGAGGACAGTATGGCTACACCTTC. V gene TRBV6-5 combines with J gene TRBJ1-2, with D tentatively TRBD1 (6 bases). V dropped 2 bases and J dropped 5 bases, with 9 bases sitting between them. This CDR3 spans 13 amino acids. CDR1 is MNHEY and CDR2 is SVGAGI in the germline V gene.

The chain uses TRBV11-2 and TRBJ2-3; 8 bases fit TRBD2. The ends lost 0 bases at V and 7 bases at J; junction bases unmatched: 9. This CDR3 is built from 16 residues. Germline V gene data show CDR1 as SGHAT and CDR2 as FQNNGV. DNA of the CDR3: TGTGCCAGCAGCTTAGATCTCCTAGCGGGCGCGAATACGCAGTATTTT. This translates into CASSLDLLAGANTQYF.

This clone has only one observation. The gene calls are TRBV2 and TRBJ1-1; the D gene is possibly TRBD1 (5 bases). With 6 bases removed from V and 0 bases from J, the gap between germline ends came to 17 bases. This CDR3 is built from 16 residues. Germline CDR1 reads SNHLY; CDR2 reads FYNNEI. The CDR3 region is CASSRNPTALNTEAFF. For the CDR3, the DNA is TGTGCCAGCAGCAGAAATCCGACAGCTCTGAACACTGAAGCTTTCTTT.

The chain recombines TRBV6-5 with TRBJ1-2, with 10 positions matching TRBD1. The CDR3 spans 15 residues. Per germline, CDR1 MNHEY and CDR2 SVGAGI. V shed 6 bases and J 7 bases; nucleotides not matched to a gene: 11. In nucleotides, the CDR3 is TGTGCCAGCAGACCTCACCCGGACAGGGGGTTTGGCTACACCTTC. Its protein product is CASRPHPDRGFGYTF.

V usage is TRBV6-6 and J usage is TRBJ1-6; 11 nucleotides align to TRBD1. The V and J ends lost 5 bases and 6 bases, in that order; junction bases with no gene match: 6. CDR1 MNHNY and CDR2 SVGAGI come from the germline V gene (reference sequence). The CDR3 extends over 16 amino acids. The CDR3 loop is CASSLRTGGFNSPLHF. CDR3 nucleotide sequence: TGTGCCAGCAGTCTCAGGACAGGGGGCTTTAATTCACCCCTCCACTTT.

The chain has TRBV7-6 and TRBJ1-6, with 10 nucleotides matching TRBD1. The CDR3 extends over 16 amino acids. J lost 6 bases, V lost 5 bases, and 7 bases had no gene match. Germline V lookup: CDR1 SGHVS, CDR2 FNYEAQ. CDR3 protein: CASSPGTGVGNSPLHF. The CDR3 DNA follows: TGTGCCAGCAGCCCCGGGACAGGGGTTGGTAATTCACCCCTCCACTTT.

Remarks on this clone: The identical CDR3 is also encoded by other nucleotide sequences in the sample. The CDR3 loop reads CASSLEETQYF. DNA of the CDR3: TGTGCCAGCAGCCTTGAGGAGACCCAGTACTTC. This chain joins TRBV11-2 and TRBJ2-5, with unresolved D. Trimming removed 5 bases from V and 5 bases from J, with 6 bases in between. Per germline, CDR1 SGHAT and CDR2 FQNNGV. CDR3 length: 11 residues.

The V and J genes are TRBV9 and TRBJ2-4, with 10 bases aligning to TRBD2. V dropped 4 bases and J dropped 0; count of bases not matched to a gene: 10. The CDR3 covers 18 residues. CDR1 and CDR2 from the germline V gene are SGDLS and YYNGEE. CDR3 in amino acids: CASSPREAGGLAKNIQYF. The CDR3 bases are TGTGCCAGCAGCCCCCGGGAAGCGGGGGGGCTAGCCAAAAACATTCAGTACTTC.

The gene calls are TRBV18 and TRBJ2-5; 15 nucleotides line up with TRBD2. The ends lost 3 bases at V and 4 bases at J; junction bases unmatched: 0. Germline-derived CDR1 and CDR2 are KGHSH and LQKENI. The CDR3 covers 15 residues. In DNA form, the CDR3 reads TGTGCCAGCTCACCGGGACTAGCGGGGGGAGAGACCCAGTACTTC. It encodes CASSPGLAGGETQYF. Full variable domain (remainder filled in from reference TRBV18 and TRBJ2-5): NAGVMQNPRHLVRRRGQEARLRCSPMKGHSHVYWYRQLPEEGLKFMVYLQKENIIDESGMPKERFSAEFPKEGPSILRIQQVVRGDSAAYFCASSPGLAGGETQYFGPGTRLLVL.

The chain is built from TRBV6-5 and TRBJ1-1; D is possibly TRBD1 (5 bases). Germline V gene lookup returns CDR1 MNHEY and CDR2 SVGAGI. The CDR3 covers 16 residues. V was cut by 4 bases and J by 1 base, with 16 bases left in between. This CDR3 is CASSSATLGGNTEAFF. The CDR3 DNA reads TGTGCCAGCAGTTCCGCCACTTTGGGGGGGAACACTGAAGCTTTCTTT.

This chain uses TRBV11-1 with TRBJ2-4; 11 positions match TRBD1. After removal of 3 bases from V and 7 bases from J, the junction contained 5 bases not matched to a gene. The germline gives CDR1 SGHAT, CDR2 FQDESV (reference sequence). The CDR3 has 15 amino acids. CDR3 sequence: CASSFLGTGGNIQYF. CDR3 DNA sequence: TGTGCCAGCAGCTTTTTGGGGACAGGGGGGAACATTCAGTACTTC.

The chain employs TRBV7-2 and TRBJ1-2, with 8 nucleotides matching TRBD1. This CDR3 has 15 amino acids. The ends lost 3 bases at V and 5 bases at J; junction bases unmatched: 8. Germline CDR1 and CDR2: SGHTA and FQGNSA. CDR3 residues: CASSLIRTGPYGYTF. The CDR3 coding sequence is TGTGCCAGCAGCTTGATTCGGACAGGGCCGTATGGCTACACCTTC.

The chain couples TRBV2 to TRBJ2-2; 8 nucleotides match TRBD1. This CDR3 is built from 15 residues. CDR1 and CDR2 from the germline V gene are SNHLY and FYNNEI. The V and J ends lost 9 bases and 2 bases, in that order; junction bases with no gene match: 8. CDR3 in DNA: TGTGCCAGTACAGCGACAGGGGCAAACACCGGGGAGCTGTTTTTT. Its protein is CASTATGANTGELFF. Full variable domain (outside the CDR3, taken from reference TRBV2 and TRBJ2-2): EPEVTQTPSHQVTQMGQEVILRCVPISNHLYFYWYRQILGQKVEFLVSFYNNEISEKSEIFDDQFSVERPDGSNFTLKIRSTKLEDSAMYFCASTATGANTGELFFGEGSRLTVL.

The chain couples TRBV6-1 to TRBJ1-5; possible D gene TRBD1, 6 bases. V was shortened by 0 bases and J by 7 bases, with 19 bases between the two germline ends. The CDR3 has 17 residues. Germline CDR1 and CDR2: MNHNS and SASEGT. This chain's CDR3 is CASSEASSRGGGQPQHF. For the CDR3, the DNA is TGTGCCAGCAGTGAAGCTAGCAGCAGGGGCGGAGGACAGCCCCAGCATTTT.

This chain uses TRBV7-3 with TRBJ1-2; the D gene is possibly TRBD1 (6 bases). The V end lost 2 bases, the J end lost 2 bases, and 6 bases lay between the germline ends. The length of the CDR3 is 13 residues. Germline V gives CDR1 SGHTA, CDR2 FQGTGA. The CDR3 nucleotides read TGTGCCAGCAGCTTACAGGGGAACTATGGCTACACCTTC. Translation gives CASSLQGNYGYTF.

The chain combines TRBV5-1 with TRBJ1-2; no reliable D call. Trimming took off 0 bases at V and 4 bases at J, with 13 bases between the two ends. The CDR3 extends over 15 amino acids. From germline, CDR1 is SGHRS and CDR2 YFSETQ. The CDR3 spells CASSLDLRRLYGYTF. The CDR3 region has the DNA TGCGCCAGCAGCTTGGATCTGCGGAGGCTCTATGGCTACACCTTC.

V usage is TRBV4-1 and J usage is TRBJ1-1; 8 positions match TRBD1. The germline gives CDR1 MGHRA, CDR2 YSYEKL. CDR3 length equals 17 residues. The V segment lost 4 bases and the J segment 0 bases; nucleotides outside the gene matches: 10. As DNA, the CDR3 is TGCGCCAGCAGCCCCGCACCGGGACAGGAACTGAACACTGAAGCTTTCTTT. It yields the protein CASSPAPGQELNTEAFF.

The gene calls are TRBV18 and TRBJ1-3, with 9 nucleotides matching TRBD1. With V trimmed by 2 bases and J by 0 bases, 2 bases remained unmatched. Looked up from germline, CDR1 is KGHSH and CDR2 is LQKENI. This CDR3 has 16 residues. The CDR3 nucleotides read TGTGCCAGCTCACCAGGACAGGGGATCTCTGGAAACACCATATATTTT. It is translated as CASSPGQGISGNTIYF.

The sample holds one count of this clone. The J gene is TRBJ1-1, the V gene TRBV2; D ambiguous. The V end was cut by 7 bases, the J end by 0 bases, with 12 bases between. The CDR3 has 14 amino acids. In germline, CDR1 is SNHLY, CDR2 FYNNEI. The CDR3 nucleotides are TGTGCCAGCAAGAGGGAGTTCATGAACACTGAAGCTTTCTTT. Amino acids: CASKREFMNTEAFF.